These T cell receptor beta chains were read from a single sample in a study of blood T cells in healthy people across ages. Each CDR3 protein gets one entry after TCRdb re-called the 5' RACE reads with MiXCR. The sample includes some 880,000 distinct CDR3 sequences, about 36% of them seen just once. The sample taken for sequencing was blood. Receptors were obtained from a man younger than 35 in good health. Both conserved end residues are part of each CDR3. Fields, in order: clone size, V gene, J gene, D gene, CDR3 DNA, CDR3 protein. A D gene is named only where the DNA matches it firmly. The listing skips clone size in some rows; elsewhere it reads once, few, many or a size class.

size: .
V: TRBV25-1
J: TRBJ2-1
D: .
DNA: TGTGCCAGCAGTGACCTACTAGCATACAATGAGCAGTTCTTC
CDR3: CASSDLLAYNEQFF

size: few
V: TRBV11-2
J: TRBJ2-5
D: .
DNA: TGTGCCAGCAGCGACGACCTTCGGGGGACCCAGTACTTC
CDR3: CASSDDLRGTQYF

size: .
V: TRBV29-1
J: TRBJ2-5
D: TRBD1
DNA: TGCAGCGTTCGGGGACAGGGGGCAAATCAGGAGCAGTACTTC
CDR3: CSVRGQGANQEQYF

size: .
V: TRBV20-1
J: TRBJ1-1
D: TRBD1
DNA: TGCAGTGCTAGGAGAGCGCGCAGGGGGCGTATCCTTCTAGCTTTCTTT
CDR3: CSARRARRGRILLAFF

size: .
V: TRBV11-2
J: TRBJ2-1
D: .
DNA: TGTGCCAGCAGCCCCGTTAATCGGGGGCAAGATGAGCAGTTCTTC
CDR3: CASSPVNRGQDEQFF

size: .
V: TRBV2
J: TRBJ2-5
D: TRBD2
DNA: TGTGCCAGCAGCGTCGCTAGCGGGGGGGCCCGTGAGACCCAGTACTTC
CDR3: CASSVASGGARETQYF

size: many
V: TRBV12-3/TRBV12-4
J: TRBJ2-5
D: .
DNA: TGTGCCAGCAGTTTAGGGGACCAAGAGACCCAGTACTTC
CDR3: CASSLGDQETQYF

size: .
V: TRBV20-1
J: TRBJ1-2
D: .
DNA: TGCAGTGCCACCCCCCTGGAGGGCATTAACTATGGCTACACCTTC
CDR3: CSATPLEGINYGYTF

size: .
V: TRBV7-3
J: TRBJ2-1
D: TRBD2
DNA: TGTGCCAGCAGCTTTCCATCTAGCGGGGGCTCTAGCTCCTACAATGAGCAGTTCTTC
CDR3: CASSFPSSGGSSSYNEQFF

size: many
V: TRBV7-9
J: TRBJ2-7
D: .
DNA: TGTGCCAGCAGCTTAAGTTCTAGCGACGACGAGCAGTACTTC
CDR3: CASSLSSSDDEQYF

size: .
V: TRBV7-9
J: TRBJ2-7
D: .
DNA: TGTGCCAGCACCCCCTCGGGCTACGAGCAGTACTTC
CDR3: CASTPSGYEQYF

size: .
V: TRBV12-3/TRBV12-4
J: TRBJ1-2
D: .
DNA: TGTGCCAGCAGAGCCCTCATGAATGGCTACACCTTC
CDR3: CASRALMNGYTF

size: .
V: TRBV28
J: TRBJ2-3
D: TRBD2
DNA: TGTGCCAGCGGATCGAAGGCGCGGGGGGGCAGGGGTACGCAGTATTTT
CDR3: CASGSKARGGRGTQYF

size: .
V: TRBV9
J: TRBJ2-5
D: TRBD2
DNA: TGTGCCAGCAGCGCCAGCGGGGGGAGTGGAGAGACCCAGTACTTC
CDR3: CASSASGGSGETQYF

size: few
V: TRBV6-5
J: TRBJ2-5
D: .
DNA: TGTGCCCACGGACCCAACCAAGAGACCCAGTACTTC
CDR3: CAHGPNQETQYF

size: many
V: TRBV29-1
J: TRBJ2-5
D: TRBD1
DNA: TGCAGCTTACGGGACAGGGGACAAGAGACCCAGTACTTC
CDR3: CSLRDRGQETQYF

size: once
V: TRBV6-5
J: TRBJ2-5
D: .
DNA: TGTGCCAGCAGTTACTCGCTCGGGGAATTGTGGGAGACCCAGTACTTC
CDR3: CASSYSLGELWETQYF

size: .
V: TRBV7-9
J: TRBJ2-1
D: .
DNA: TGTGCCAGCAGCTCTAACGGCGGATTGCAAGCTTACGAGCAGTTCTTC
CDR3: CASSSNGGLQAYEQFF

size: .
V: TRBV11-2
J: TRBJ1-1
D: .
DNA: TGTGCCAGCAGCTCTAGGACAGAGTGGAACACTGAAGCTTTCTTT
CDR3: CASSSRTEWNTEAFF

size: .
V: TRBV6-6
J: TRBJ2-4
D: .
DNA: TGTGCCAGCAGTTACGTAGGCAGGAGGGGGAAAAACATTCAGTACTTC
CDR3: CASSYVGRRGKNIQYF

size: few
V: TRBV9
J: TRBJ1-1
D: .
DNA: TGTGCCAGCAGCGTAGACGGGTACGCGAACACTGAAGCTTTCTTT
CDR3: CASSVDGYANTEAFF

size: .
V: TRBV12-3/TRBV12-4
J: TRBJ1-1
D: .
DNA: TGTGCCAGCAGTTTTATGGGAGGGGGTAACACTGAAGCTTTCTTT
CDR3: CASSFMGGGNTEAFF

size: few
V: TRBV7-2
J: TRBJ2-7
D: .
DNA: TGTGCCAGCAGCCGGGATCGGAGCTCCTACAATGAGCAGTACTTC
CDR3: CASSRDRSSYNEQYF

size: .
V: TRBV13
J: TRBJ2-1
D: .
DNA: TGTGCCAGCAGCCCAGGGGCCGACTACAATGAGCAGTTCTTC
CDR3: CASSPGADYNEQFF

size: .
V: TRBV21-1
J: TRBJ2-7
D: .
DNA: TGTGCCAGCAGCACTCCACAGGGGCGAATCTTCTACGAGCAGTACTTC
CDR3: CASSTPQGRIFYEQYF

size: .
V: TRBV7-2
J: TRBJ2-3
D: .
DNA: TGTGCCAGCAGCTTCAAGGGGCCCCCCGGAGATACGCAGTATTTT
CDR3: CASSFKGPPGDTQYF

size: .
V: TRBV3-1
J: TRBJ2-7
D: .
DNA: TGTGCCAGCAGCCAAGGGGCAAGGGGTACCCTACGGAGGTACTTC
CDR3: CASSQGARGTLRRYF

size: few
V: TRBV6-1
J: TRBJ2-7
D: TRBD1
DNA: TGTGCCAGCAGTGAACGGGACAGGCTCTACGAGCAGTACTTC
CDR3: CASSERDRLYEQYF

size: .
V: TRBV12-3/TRBV12-4
J: TRBJ2-7
D: TRBD1
DNA: TGTGCCAGCAGTCGGACAGGCCGAAGCTCCTACGAGCAGTACTTC
CDR3: CASSRTGRSSYEQYF

size: .
V: TRBV7-6
J: TRBJ2-3
D: TRBD2
DNA: TGTGCCAGCAGCTCTAGCGGGAGGTATACAGATACGCAGTATTTT
CDR3: CASSSSGRYTDTQYF